These 3 T cell receptor beta chains were all obtained from the same sample, sequenced in a study of cytomegalovirus exposure and HLA in healthy donors (dated by TCRdb to 2015 to 2018). Library construction relied on the immunoSEQ multiplex PCR assay. A mixture of 60 forward primers for TCR Vbeta segments and 13 reverse primers for TCR Jbeta segments was used in the multiplex PCR. The clones in this table, taken by TCRdb from immuneACCESS, are in-frame only. Not every clone is retained; where verified, under half of the shortfall comes from an unresolved V gene, and the cause of the rest is unknown. The table for this sample lists some 100,000 clones; 70% to 80% of them were counted only once. Under 5.5% of the sample comes from the top ten. Sequencing was done on a sample of PBMCs. These TCRs come from a woman aged 18-30 years in good health and CMV-seropositive.

The chain is built from TRBV29-1 and TRBJ1-5; D perhaps matches TRBD1 (6 bases). This CDR3 spans 13 amino acids. The V gene's germline CDR1 is SQVTM and CDR2 ANQGSEA. Trimming stripped 6 bases from V and 4 bases from J, with 13 bases between. In DNA, the CDR3 is TGCAGCGTAACGGACAGTCTAAATCAGCCCCAGCATTTT. Translated, it gives CSVTDSLNQPQHF. The whole variable domain, filled in from reference TRBV29-1 and TRBJ1-5, reads SAVISQKPSRDICQRGTSLTIQCQVDSQVTMMFWYRQQPGQSLTLIATANQGSEATYESGFVIDKFPISRPNLTFSTLTVSNMSPEDSSIYLCSVTDSLNQPQHFGDGTRLSIL.

The rearrangement links TRBV7-8 to TRBJ1-1; tentative D call: TRBD1 (5 bases). Germline V gene data show CDR1 as SGHVS and CDR2 as FQNEAQ. V was pared by 8 bases and J by 1 base, with 8 bases between. The CDR3 spans 12 residues. The CDR3 reads CASRRGNTEAFF. The CDR3 bases are TGTGCCAGCCGAAGGGGGAACACTGAAGCTTTCTTT.

A few counts support this clone. The genes are TRBV18 and TRBJ2-1, with TRBD1 identical over 8 bases. This CDR3 region has 12 residues. Germline trimming cut 10 bases from V and 6 bases from J; bases unmatched to any gene: 5. From germline, CDR1 is KGHSH and CDR2 LQKENI. In DNA form, the CDR3 reads TGTGCCAACAAACAGGGGGGCAATGAGCAGTTCTTC. Translating gives CANKQGGNEQFF.